These 7 T cell receptor beta chains were sequenced from one sample in a study of regulatory T cells in long-lasting Graves disease. Time point indicated: newly diagnosed GD, antithyroid drugs for less than 3 months. Preparation of the TCR library used RNA extracted from PBMCs. Both iRepertoire HTBI primers and Arm-PCR of CDR3 regions were used to build the TCR beta libraries. TCRdb used MiXCR to reprocess the multiplex PCR reads, holding one entry per CDR3 protein. The top ten hold approximately 7.6% of the sample, which has a few hundred thousand distinct CDR3 sequences, approximately 16% seen once. These data were also filed under a second study, of T cells in Graves' hyperthyroidism and ophthalmopathy.

Material: peripheral blood mononuclear cells (PBMCs), obtained at new diagnosis, from a patient treated with antithyroid drugs. The receptors come from a middle-aged woman with Graves disease.

The V call is TRBV18, the J call TRBJ1-5; 9 nucleotides agree with TRBD1. J gave up 4 bases and V 5 bases, and 9 bases lay outside the gene matches. The CDR3 has 16 residues. CDR1 and CDR2 (germline): KGHSH, LQKENI. The CDR3 bases are TGTGCCAGCTCATCATCCGGGACAGGGAATAATCAGCCCCAGCATTTT. This codes for CASSSSGTGNNQPQHF.

The chain carries TRBV19 and TRBJ2-1; weak D call: TRBD2 (6 bases). The CDR3 consists of 11 residues. Germline-derived CDR1 and CDR2 are LNHDA and SQIVND (reference sequence). V lost 3 bases and J lost 9, with 6 bases in between. The CDR3 DNA reads as TGTGCCAGTAGTATCGGGGGTGAGCAGTTCTTC. Translated, it gives CASSIGGEQFF.

This clonotype occurred many times. This chain uses TRBV12-3 or TRBV12-4 with TRBJ2-7; TRBD1 or TRBD2 may be the D gene (5 bases each). This CDR3 spans 12 amino acids. Trimming removed 5 bases at V and 8 bases at J, with 13 bases between. The DNA of the CDR3 is TGTGCCAGCAGTCTCCAGCCGGGACAGCAGTACTTC. It specifies CASSLQPGQQYF.

For this clonotype: A much larger clone sits a single nucleotide away, making a read error possible. V and J are TRBV11-3 and TRBJ2-1, with 12 bases aligning to TRBD2. V lost 5 bases and J lost 6; bases outside the gene matches: 5. The CDR3 is made up of 15 amino acids. CDR1 and CDR2 (germline): SGHNT, YENEEA. The CDR3 coding sequence is TGTGCCAGCAGCGCCCCGACTAGCGGGAGCAATGAGCAGTTCTTC. Translation: CASSAPTSGSNEQFF.

The sample holds many counts of this clonotype. The V and J genes are TRBV7-9 and TRBJ2-7, with TRBD1 matching 10 bases. Germline CDR1 SEHNR, CDR2 FQNEAQ (reference sequence). The CDR3 extends over 18 amino acids. V lost 5 bases and J lost 4; bases outside the gene matches: 17. CDR3 amino acids: CASSPPDRGPLREYEQYF. DNA of the CDR3: TGTGCCAGCAGCCCACCCGACAGGGGGCCCCTGAGGGAATACGAGCAGTACTTC.

This clonotype was seen repeatedly, ten times or more. The chain couples TRBV19 to TRBJ2-2, with D possibly matching TRBD1 (5 bases). This CDR3 has 16 residues. Trimming shortened V by 4 bases and J by 1 base, and 13 bases separated the two germline ends. Germline CDR1 is LNHDA and CDR2 is SQIVND (reference sequence). CDR3 in DNA: TGTGCCAGTAGTACCGACGACAGTTTGAACACCGGGGAGCTGTTTTTT. This sequence encodes CASSTDDSLNTGELFF.

This clonotype was seen at least ten times. The chain combines TRBV6-1 with TRBJ1-4; 8 bases are a match to TRBD1. The CDR3 has 14 residues. Unmatched junction bases numbered 7, after V lost 6 bases and J lost 7 bases. The germline CDR1 and CDR2 sequences are MNHNS and SASEGT. The CDR3 nucleotides read TGTGCCAGCAGAGACAGGGGAGAGATTGAAAAACTGTTTTTT. Residues: CASRDRGEIEKLFF.